One TCR beta chain is described in this entry. The data were obtained in a study of blood T cell repertoires in COVID-19. Overall study: Sample material is recorded as cDNA or gDNA derived from T cells, B-cell-depleted T cells, or PBMCs.

This study enrolled people aged roughly 18 to 89 from around 26 US geographic areas. Participant-reported clinical history was the basis for cohort assignment. TCRdb's table, derived via immunoSEQ multiplex PCR, lists solely in-frame clones and lacks some. The sample has about 200,000 clones; around 81% are singletons. The receptor comes from a woman aged 45-65 years with acute COVID-19. Sequenced: PBMCs or T cells enriched from blood (not recorded which).

CDR3 sequence (DNA): TGTGCCATCAGCGGAACGGACAGGGGGCAAATTAATGAGCAGTTCTTC. This sequence encodes CAISGTDRGQINEQFF. The chain carries TRBV10-3 and TRBJ2-1; 11 bases are shared with TRBD1. V lost 6 bases, J lost 7 bases, and 11 bases stayed unmatched. The germline V gene encodes CDR1 ENHRY and CDR2 SYGVKD. The CDR3 has 16 residues.